This T cell receptor beta chain was found in a study of shared clonotypes between healthy human individuals. Overall study findings and caveats: Represented genetic and exposure-history diversity was restricted by having few donors. Compared with memory subsets, naive subsets generally had larger estimated richness.

CDR3 size: 13 residues. Germline CDR1 and CDR2: SGHNT and YYREEE (reference sequence). V was clipped by 10 bases and J by 7 bases; unmatched bases: 11. Turning to this clone: Antigen unknown.

Data came from immunoSEQ multiplex PCR; TCRdb stores just in-frame clones and leaves some out. The repertoire holds over a million clones, 70% to 80% seen once, with approximately 1.5% in the top ten. This receptor was obtained from a man aged 18-30 years in good health. Sequencing was done on a sample of memory CD4+ T cells sorted from blood. Noted subset: CD45RA-negative fraction. The chain uses TRBV5-4 and TRBJ2-1; 7 bases fit TRBD2. The chain's CDR3 is CASSKRDSNEQFF. Written as DNA, the CDR3 is TGTGCCTCCTCCAAGCGGGATTCGAATGAGCAGTTCTTC.